What follows are 30 T cell receptor beta chains derived from one specimen sequenced in a study of control samples from healthy donors and cancer patients. Sequenced by immunoSEQ multiplex PCR; TCRdb stores in-frame clones only, minus some. The repertoire consists of around 100,000 clones, with about 89% occurring once and the leading ten covering about a fifth. Sequencing used PBMCs. The receptors were sampled from a man aged 55 to 70 with lung cancer.

The chain has TRBV2 and TRBJ2-2; D unresolved. The germline V and J ends were trimmed by 8 bases and 1 base, with 23 bases remaining between them. From germline, CDR1 is SNHLY and CDR2 FYNNEI. The CDR3 runs 18 residues. The CDR3 sequence is CASVSRPPTPLNTGELFF. The CDR3 coding sequence is TGTGCCAGCGTTTCGCGGCCCCCGACTCCACTGAACACCGGGGAGCTGTTTTTT.

This clone was detected only once. This chain connects TRBV5-1 to TRBJ2-3; tentatively, D is TRBD2 (5 bases). Trimming cost V 1 base and J 4 bases, with 13 bases left between them. Germline CDR1 and CDR2: SGHRS and YFSETQ. The CDR3 consists of 15 residues. CDR3 region: CASSLRGVGADTQYF. The CDR3 DNA follows: TGCGCCAGCAGCTTGAGAGGAGTCGGGGCAGATACGCAGTATTTT.

The rearrangement joins TRBV6-5 to TRBJ1-5; 8 bases are shared with TRBD1. J lost 5 bases, V lost 6 bases, and 9 bases had no gene match. The CDR3 sequence is 15 residues long. The germline V gene encodes CDR1 MNHEY and CDR2 SVGAGI. CDR3 coding DNA: TGTGCCAGCAGACCTCGTCAGGACAGGGATCAGCCCCAGCATTTT. It specifies CASRPRQDRDQPQHF.

The V gene is TRBV7-3, the J gene TRBJ1-2, with D possibly matching TRBD1 (6 bases). V shed 5 bases and J shed 5 bases, with 15 bases lying between them. The germline V gene encodes CDR1 SGHTA and CDR2 FQGTGA. CDR3 length: 14 amino acids. CDR3 amino acids: CASSRNQGRYGYTF. The CDR3 coding sequence is TGTGCCAGCAGCCGAAATCAGGGGAGGTATGGCTACACCTTC.

V usage is TRBV5-1 and J usage is TRBJ2-1; 9 bases agree with TRBD1. The germline CDR1 and CDR2 sequences are SGHRS and YFSETQ. J gave up 7 bases and V 2 bases, and 7 bases lay outside the gene matches. The length of the CDR3 is 15 residues. The CDR3 region is CASSFRDRVLNEQFF. DNA for the CDR3: TGCGCCAGCAGCTTCCGGGACAGGGTACTAAATGAGCAGTTCTTC.

The chain is built from TRBV27 and TRBJ1-3; no firm D call. Germline loops: CDR1 MNHEY, CDR2 SMNVEV (reference sequence). Trimming shortened V by 3 bases and J by 4 bases, and 10 bases separated the two germline ends. The CDR3 spans 14 residues. CDR3 residues: CASSFLGEGNTIYF. The CDR3 coding sequence is TGTGCCAGCAGTTTCCTAGGAGAAGGAAACACCATATATTTT.

This chain joins TRBV10-3 and TRBJ2-1; 7 bases align to TRBD1. Germline CDR1 ENHRY, CDR2 SYGVKD. CDR3 length: 13 residues. Germline trimming cut 6 bases from V and 6 bases from J; bases unmatched to any gene: 5. CDR3 loop: CAISERQGNEQFF. The CDR3 nucleotides are TGTGCCATCAGCGAAAGACAGGGCAATGAGCAGTTCTTC.

The gene calls are TRBV3-1 (or the pseudogene TRBV3-2) and TRBJ1-4; 7 nucleotides agree with TRBD1. In germline, CDR1 is LGHDT, CDR2 YNNKEL (reference sequence). The CDR3 length is 17 residues. The ends lost 2 bases at V and 1 base at J; junction bases unmatched: 7. Here the CDR3 reads CASSQMGGGRTNEKLFF. CDR3 bases: TGTGCCAGCAGCCAAATGGGAGGGGGCAGAACTAATGAAAAACTGTTTTTT.

This sequence joins TRBV30 and TRBJ1-5; no clear D. Germline V gene lookup returns CDR1 GTSNPN and CDR2 SVGIG (reference sequence). The CDR3 contains 13 residues. V shed 2 bases and J shed 3 bases, with 8 bases lying between them. CDR3: CAWSRSDNQPQHF. For the CDR3, the DNA is TGTGCCTGGAGTCGGTCAGACAATCAGCCCCAGCATTTT.

The rearrangement joins TRBV18 to TRBJ2-1, with a weak D call TRBD1 (5 bases). The CDR3 covers 12 residues. The germline CDR1 and CDR2 sequences are KGHSH and LQKENI. Trimming cost V 3 bases and J 10 bases, with 10 bases left between them. CDR3: CASSPQGGEQFF. The DNA of the CDR3 is TGTGCCAGCTCACCGCAGGGTGGGGAGCAGTTCTTC. The variable domain in full, completed from reference TRBV18 and TRBJ2-1, reads NAGVMQNPRHLVRRRGQEARLRCSPMKGHSHVYWYRQLPEEGLKFMVYLQKENIIDESGMPKERFSAEFPKEGPSILRIQQVVRGDSAAYFCASSPQGGEQFFGPGTRLTVL.

V is TRBV4-1 and J is TRBJ2-5, with 7 positions matching TRBD1. The CDR3 sequence is 14 residues long. Trimming at V came to 1 base and at J to 4 bases, leaving 3 bases not matched to a gene. Germline lookup yields CDR1 MGHRA and CDR2 YSYEKL. The CDR3 reads CASSQVDRVETQYF. In nucleotides, the CDR3 is TGCGCCAGCAGCCAAGTTGACAGGGTAGAGACCCAGTACTTC.

The rearrangement uses TRBV15 and TRBJ1-2, with TRBD1 matching 7 bases. V gave up 2 bases and J gave up 4 bases; unmatched junction bases: 7. This CDR3 comprises 15 residues. Germline V gene sequence: CDR1 LNHNV, CDR2 YYDKDF (reference sequence). CDR3 in amino acids: CATSRWDSVGYGYTF. The CDR3 DNA sequence: TGTGCCACCAGCAGATGGGACAGCGTAGGCTATGGCTACACCTTC.

The genes are TRBV20-1 and TRBJ2-7; no clear D. Germline assignment: CDR1 DFQATT and CDR2 SNEGSKA (reference sequence). CDR3 length: 11 residues. Between the trimmed V and J ends, which lost 4 bases and 4 bases, there was a span of 8 bases. CDR3 loop: CSATPNYEQYF. The CDR3 DNA sequence: TGCAGTGCTACGCCGAATTACGAGCAGTACTTC.

V and J are TRBV7-3 and TRBJ2-2; D call uncertain. The CDR3 has 13 residues. The V and J ends lost 1 base and 6 bases respectively, with 6 bases between them. Per the germline V gene, CDR1 is SGHTA and CDR2 is FQGTGA. The CDR3 region is CASSLNPAGELFF. CDR3 sequence (DNA): TGTGCCAGCAGCTTAAACCCCGCCGGGGAGCTGTTTTTT.

The CDR3 coding sequence is TGTGCCAGCAGCTCTAGTTCAGGGGGCGCCGGAAACACCATATATTTT. Its protein is CASSSSSGGAGNTIYF. J is TRBJ1-3 and V is TRBV7-2, with 8 nucleotides matching TRBD1. The CDR3 consists of 16 residues. Germline-derived CDR1 and CDR2 are SGHTA and FQGNSA. The ends lost 4 bases at V and 4 bases at J; junction bases unmatched: 9.

J is TRBJ2-7 and V is TRBV27; TRBD1 matches at 8 bases. With 5 bases clipped from V and 0 bases from J, the junction kept 6 bases outside the gene matches. The CDR3 has 15 amino acids. From germline, CDR1 is MNHEY and CDR2 SMNVEV (reference sequence). In DNA form, the CDR3 reads TGTGCCAGCAGTCTACAGGGGGGAGACTCCTACGAGCAGTACGTC. Translating it yields CASSLQGGDSYEQYV.

About this clone itself: Other DNA sequences from this sample encode an identical CDR3 as well. The V call is TRBV27, the J call TRBJ2-2; 9 bases align to TRBD2. V gave up 11 bases and J gave up 5 bases; unmatched junction bases: 18. The CDR3 sequence is 17 residues long. Germline V gives CDR1 MNHEY, CDR2 SMNVEV (reference sequence). The CDR3 region is CAPSSETRGGRTGELFF. The DNA of the CDR3 is TGTGCCCCCAGTTCAGAAACGCGGGGGGGCCGGACCGGGGAGCTGTTTTTT.

This clone was seen only once. The chain is built from TRBV14 and TRBJ1-1; D ambiguous. The CDR3 consists of 13 residues. V lost 3 bases and J lost 1, with 6 bases in between. Germline V CDR1 and CDR2: SGHDN, FVKESK. This chain's CDR3 is CASSQSRNTEAFF. In DNA, the CDR3 is TGTGCCAGCAGCCAGAGTCGGAACACTGAAGCTTTCTTT.

V gene TRBV21-1 combines with J gene TRBJ2-7; the DNA was not compared with TRBD2, the D call given in the table. TRBV21-1 is listed as a pseudogene. CDR3 length: 18 amino acids. CDR3 residues: CASSKADSGGSLSYEQYV. The CDR3 DNA sequence: TGTGCCAGCAGCAAAGCAGATTCGGGCGGGTCACTCTCCTACGAGCAGTACGTC.

This clone appeared once. The chain links TRBV25-1 to TRBJ2-2; TRBD1 matches at 8 bases. Losses at the gene ends were 7 bases for V and 4 bases for J; bases not matched to a gene: 5. Germline-derived CDR1 and CDR2 are MGHDK and SYGVNS. The CDR3 is made up of 14 amino acids. In nucleotides, the CDR3 is TGTGCCAGCACTCGGGACAGGTCCACCGGGGAGCTGTTTTTT. Translating it yields CASTRDRSTGELFF. Variable domain in full (rest from reference TRBV25-1 and TRBJ2-2): EADIYQTPRYLVIGTGKKITLECSQTMGHDKMYWYQQDPGMELHLIHYSYGVNSTEKGDLSSESTVSRIRTEHFPLTLESARPSHTSQYLCASTRDRSTGELFFGEGSRLTVL.

The genes are TRBV18 and TRBJ1-1; D is undetermined. Trimming removed 0 bases at V and 2 bases at J, with 7 bases between. Germline loops: CDR1 KGHSH, CDR2 LQKENI. This CDR3 has 14 residues. Here the CDR3 reads CASSPPLTNTEAFF. DNA for the CDR3: TGTGCCAGCTCACCACCGCTGACAAACACTGAAGCTTTCTTT. Looking up the rest from reference TRBV18 and TRBJ1-1 gives the full variable domain: NAGVMQNPRHLVRRRGQEARLRCSPMKGHSHVYWYRQLPEEGLKFMVYLQKENIIDESGMPKERFSAEFPKEGPSILRIQQVVRGDSAAYFCASSPPLTNTEAFFGQGTRLTVV.

V usage is TRBV6-1 and J usage is TRBJ2-7; possible D gene TRBD1, 6 bases. This CDR3 comprises 14 residues. Per germline, CDR1 MNHNS and CDR2 SASEGT. V was trimmed by 0 bases and J by 3 bases, leaving 9 bases between them. CDR3 loop: CASSEAGQSYEQYF. In DNA form, the CDR3 reads TGTGCCAGCAGTGAAGCGGGACAAAGCTACGAGCAGTACTTC.

This clone appeared a single time. The gene calls are TRBV5-1 and TRBJ1-5; 7 bases line up with TRBD1. Trimming at V came to 1 base and at J to 6 bases, leaving 13 bases not matched to a gene. Germline CDR1 is SGHRS and CDR2 is YFSETQ. The CDR3 runs to 17 residues. CDR3 sequence: CASSLPHAPTGPQPQHF. In DNA form, the CDR3 reads TGCGCCAGCAGCTTGCCCCACGCTCCGACAGGGCCTCAGCCCCAGCATTTT.

This clone was detected only a few times. This chain links TRBV5-5 with TRBJ1-5; TRBD1 might be the D (5 bases). The length of the CDR3 is 14 residues. The V end was cut by 0 bases, the J end by 7 bases, with 11 bases between. Germline CDR1 is SGHKS and CDR2 is YYEKEE (reference sequence). The CDR3 protein is CASSLGGQGQPQHF. CDR3 coding DNA: TGTGCCAGCAGCTTGGGGGGCCAGGGACAGCCCCAGCATTTT.

The chain joins TRBV15 to TRBJ2-7; weak D call: TRBD1 (5 bases). This CDR3 spans 14 amino acids. With 0 bases removed from V and 5 bases from J, the gap between germline ends came to 11 bases. Germline V gene sequence: CDR1 LNHNV, CDR2 YYDKDF (reference sequence). The CDR3 sequence: CATSRDSGRDEQYV. DNA for the CDR3: TGTGCCACCAGCAGAGATTCAGGCAGGGACGAGCAGTACGTC.

The rearrangement uses TRBV5-4 and TRBJ2-2; tentatively, D is TRBD1 (6 bases). The CDR3 runs to 16 residues. Looked up from germline, CDR1 is SGHNT and CDR2 is YYREEE (reference sequence). Trimming removed 1 base from V and 3 bases from J, with 13 bases in between. CDR3 protein: CASSLSSGADTGELFF. In nucleotides, the CDR3 is TGTGCCAGCAGCTTGTCCTCAGGGGCCGACACCGGGGAGCTGTTTTTT.

The chain links TRBV7-2 to TRBJ1-1, with D perhaps matching TRBD1 (6 bases). The CDR3 has 16 amino acids. Germline V gives CDR1 SGHTA, CDR2 FQGNSA. Trimming took off 1 base at V and 1 base at J, with 13 bases between the two ends. This CDR3 reads CASSLGRGRGNTEAFF. CDR3 nucleotides: TGTGCCAGCAGCTTAGGGAGGGGGAGAGGGAACACTGAAGCTTTCTTT.

J is TRBJ2-1 and V is TRBV19; 11 positions agree with TRBD2. The CDR3 runs 15 residues. Germline trimming cut 3 bases from V and 6 bases from J; bases unmatched to any gene: 4. Germline values: CDR1 LNHDA, CDR2 SQIVND (reference sequence). CDR3 bases: TGTGCCAGTAGTATTAGCGGGGGGGCCCTCAATGAGCAGTTCTTC. This translates into CASSISGGALNEQFF.

The chain links TRBV18 to TRBJ1-6, with D possibly matching TRBD1 (6 bases). V dropped 2 bases and J dropped 9 bases, with 20 bases sitting between them. Germline CDR1 and CDR2: KGHSH and LQKENI. The CDR3 spans 17 residues. The CDR3 DNA reads TGTGCCAGCTCACCATCAGGGGTCACAGTGTCTTTTTCACCCCTCCACTTT. It encodes CASSPSGVTVSFSPLHF.

The gene calls are TRBV6-5 and TRBJ2-7; D is undetermined. Trimming pared 6 bases from V and 0 bases from J, leaving 6 bases between. Germline V CDR1 and CDR2: MNHEY, SVGAGI. There are 12 residues in the CDR3. Here the CDR3 DNA reads TGTGCCAGCAGGACGGTCTCCTACGAGCAGTACTTC. This translates into CASRTVSYEQYF.